Listed below are T cell receptor beta chains from one sample, sequenced in a study of ipilimumab plus nivolumab after autologous stem cell transplantation. Generated by immunoSEQ multiplex PCR, the TCRdb table keeps only in-frame clones and is missing some. The table lists 3,300 or so clones, roughly 80% of them singletons. The sequencing here drew on PBMCs, taken in a trial of ipilimumab plus nivolumab as post-transplant consolidation. The receptor set was obtained from a male donor with primary mediastinal lymphoma. CDR3s include the opening cysteine and the closing phenylalanine or tryptophan. D genes are given only for firm matches. Not all rows give a size; the values are once, few, many and, for expanded clones, a class.

TRBV7-9	.	TRBJ2-5	.	CASSPTGLWETQYF	TGTGCCAGCAGCCCTACCGGGCTCTGGGAGACCCAGTACTTC
TRBV30	few	TRBJ2-2	TRBD1	CAWNEGANTGELFF	TGTGCCTGGAACGAGGGGGCTAACACCGGGGAGCTGTTTTTT
TRBV11-2	once	TRBJ2-5	.	CASSLEASAVGQYF	TGTGCCAGCAGCTTAGAGGCATCAGCGGTAGGCCAGTACTTC
TRBV29-1	.	TRBJ1-2	.	CSAERAGGRGYTF	TGCAGCGCCGAGAGGGCGGGGGGCCGGGGCTACACCTTC
TRBV19	.	TRBJ1-5	TRBD1	CASSTWGQGAVGQPQHF	TGTGCCAGTAGTACCTGGGGACAGGGGGCCGTCGGTCAGCCCCAGCATTTT
TRBV5-1	.	TRBJ2-7	TRBD2	CASSLGAGTGYEQYF	TGCGCCAGCAGCTTGGGAGCGGGGACCGGGTACGAGCAGTACTTC
TRBV27	.	TRBJ2-7	.	CASSSGFSYEQYF	TGTGCCAGCAGTTCGGGGTTTTCCTACGAGCAGTACTTC
TRBV2	few	TRBJ2-1	.	CASKGGSSSYNEQFF	TGTGCCAGCAAAGGGGGGAGTAGCTCCTACAATGAGCAGTTCTTC
TRBV7-8	.	TRBJ2-1	.	CASGAGGGQETSPRYNEQFF	TGTGCCAGCGGCGCAGGGGGGGGGCAGGAGACTAGTCCTCGCTACAATGAGCAGTTCTTC
TRBV6-1	few	TRBJ2-7	.	CASSSYRDTSYEQYF	TGTGCCAGCAGCTCATACCGGGACACATCCTACGAGCAGTACTTC
TRBV7-6	once	TRBJ2-5	.	CASSAIGLIQETQYF	TGTGCCAGCAGCGCGATCGGACTTATCCAAGAGACCCAGTACTTC
TRBV10-3	.	TRBJ2-7	TRBD2	CAISAGFTGTSGTYYEQYF	TGTGCCATCAGCGCTGGTTTCACCGGGACTAGCGGGACATACTACGAGCAGTACTTC
TRBV5-1	.	TRBJ2-7	TRBD1	CASSVRQGAAYEQYF	TGCGCCAGCAGCGTCCGACAGGGGGCCGCCTACGAGCAGTACTTC
TRBV6-1	.	TRBJ1-2	TRBD1	CASTEFGQGAGGYTF	TGTGCCAGCACCGAATTTGGACAGGGGGCGGGAGGCTACACCTTC
TRBV11-2	.	TRBJ1-2	.	CASSLDWYQRPNYGYTF	TGTGCCAGCAGCTTAGATTGGTATCAGAGGCCGAACTATGGCTACACCTTC
TRBV4-1	.	TRBJ2-1	.	CASSQVPSSISYNEQFF	TGCGCCAGCAGCCAAGTTCCTAGCAGTATATCCTACAATGAGCAGTTCTTC
TRBV7-2	.	TRBJ2-7	TRBD2	CASSSQRGGYEQYF	TGTGCCAGCAGCTCCCAGCGGGGGGGCTACGAGCAGTACTTC
TRBV5-6	.	TRBJ2-5	.	CASSLQETQYF	TGTGCCAGCAGCTTACAAGAGACCCAGTACTTC
TRBV11-3	.	TRBJ2-1	.	CASSARLGGANEQFF	TGTGCCAGCAGCGCACGACTAGGGGGAGCGAATGAGCAGTTCTTC
TRBV27	.	TRBJ1-2	.	CASSPGSANYGYTF	TGTGCCAGCAGTCCGGGTTCAGCTAACTATGGCTACACCTTC
TRBV9	.	TRBJ1-1	.	CASSPTGGSTEAFF	TGTGCCAGCAGCCCCACCGGGGGATCCACTGAAGCTTTCTTT
TRBV6-5	.	TRBJ1-2	TRBD1	CASSYRQGNYGYTF	TGTGCCAGCAGTTACCGACAGGGAAACTATGGCTACACCTTC
TRBV6-1	once	TRBJ2-3	.	CASSEAVRTQYF	TGTGCCAGCAGTGAGGCTGTGCGAACGCAGTATTTT
TRBV27	few	TRBJ2-1	TRBD1	CASSTRQGSAYNEQFF	TGTGCCAGCAGTACAAGACAGGGTTCGGCCTACAATGAGCAGTTCTTC
TRBV5-1	.	TRBJ2-3	.	CASSLEEGDTDTQYF	TGCGCCAGCAGCTTGGAAGAGGGAGACACAGATACGCAGTATTTT
TRBV28	.	TRBJ2-5	TRBD1	CASSLSRQGPKETQYF	TGTGCCAGCAGTTTGAGCCGACAGGGACCAAAAGAGACCCAGTACTTC
TRBV27	.	TRBJ1-1	TRBD1	CASRIGQGYRNTEAFF	TGTGCCAGCAGAATCGGACAGGGGTACAGGAACACTGAAGCTTTCTTT
TRBV9	.	TRBJ1-3	.	CASSAWSSGNTIYF	TGTGCCAGCAGCGCCTGGTCCTCTGGAAACACCATATATTTT
TRBV6-9	.	TRBJ2-7	TRBD2	CASSSPGLTYEQYF	TGTGCCAGCAGTTCCCCGGGACTAACCTACGAGCAGTACTTC
TRBV29-1	.	TRBJ2-2	.	CSVEEQTNTGELFF	TGCAGCGTTGAAGAACAGACGAACACCGGGGAGCTGTTTTTT
TRBV7-2	.	TRBJ2-7	.	CASSLNLGPYEQYF	TGTGCCAGCAGCTTAAACCTAGGACCCTACGAGCAGTACTTC
TRBV4-1	.	TRBJ2-2	TRBD1	CASSHDGQGAVTGELFF	TGCGCCAGCAGCCACGACGGACAGGGGGCGGTCACCGGGGAGCTGTTTTTT
TRBV5-1	.	TRBJ2-7	TRBD2	CASSLDSGGGYEQYF	TGCGCCAGCAGCTTGGATTCCGGGGGGGGCTACGAGCAGTACTTC
TRBV28	.	TRBJ1-1	.	CASSLWEGMNTEAFF	TGTGCCAGCAGTTTATGGGAGGGTATGAACACTGAAGCTTTCTTT
TRBV7-1	.	TRBJ1-2	TRBD1	CASSSGQGASHGYTF	TGTGCCAGCAGCTCCGGACAGGGGGCGTCTCATGGCTACACCTTC
TRBV6-5	.	TRBJ2-6	.	CASSSSGGANVLTF	TGTGCCAGCAGCTCATCTGGGGGGGCCAACGTCCTGACTTTC
TRBV11-3	.	TRBJ1-1	.	CASSFQGNTEAFF	TGTGCCAGCAGCTTTCAAGGGAACACTGAAGCTTTCTTT
TRBV6-1	.	TRBJ2-7	.	CASSEPTPSYEQYF	TGTGCCAGCAGTGAACCGACACCATCCTACGAGCAGTACTTC
TRBV5-4	.	TRBJ2-7	TRBD1	CASSLPGTGASYEQYF	TGTGCCAGCAGCTTACCCGGGACAGGGGCTTCCTACGAGCAGTACTTC
TRBV27	.	TRBJ2-7	.	CASSLSTGTASYEQYF	TGTGCCAGCAGTTTATCTACCGGGACGGCCTCCTACGAGCAGTACTTC
TRBV7-9	few	TRBJ2-7	TRBD1	CASSSAGDSYYEQYF	TGTGCCAGCAGCTCAGCAGGGGACAGTTACTACGAGCAGTACTTC
TRBV7-2	few	TRBJ2-2	TRBD2	CASSLIWTSGGNTGELFF	TGTGCCAGCAGCTTAATTTGGACTAGCGGGGGGAACACCGGGGAGCTGTTTTTT
TRBV28	large	TRBJ2-1	.	CASSTEGLYNEQFF	TGTGCCAGCAGCACGGAGGGCCTCTACAATGAGCAGTTCTTC
TRBV18	.	TRBJ1-4	TRBD1	CASSLNSPGQGGEKLFF	TGTGCCAGCTCACTAAACTCGCCGGGACAGGGCGGGGAAAAACTGTTTTTT
TRBV7-8	.	TRBJ2-5	.	CASSLDQYGTQYF	TGTGCCAGCAGCTTAGATCAGTACGGGACCCAGTACTTC
TRBV9	.	TRBJ2-1	.	CASSDPGSYNEQFF	TGTGCCAGCAGCGACCCGGGCTCCTACAATGAGCAGTTCTTC
TRBV25-1	few	TRBJ2-7	TRBD1	CASRSQGDEQYF	TGTGCCAGCAGGTCACAGGGGGACGAGCAGTACTTC
TRBV6-5	few	TRBJ2-5	.	CASSYMGGAQETQYF	TGTGCCAGCAGTTACATGGGTGGGGCGCAAGAGACCCAGTACTTC
TRBV11-2	.	TRBJ2-3	TRBD2	CASSYPLGLTDTQYF	TGTGCCAGCAGCTACCCCTTGGGACTAACAGATACGCAGTATTTT
TRBV7-2	few	TRBJ1-6	TRBD1	CASSLAVAGGYSPLHF	TGTGCCAGCAGCTTAGCGGTGGCAGGGGGCTATTCACCCCTCCACTTT
TRBV28	.	TRBJ1-1	.	CANPRPVNTEAFF	TGTGCCAACCCTCGCCCGGTGAACACTGAAGCTTTCTTT
TRBV29-1	.	TRBJ2-5	.	CSEQEQETQYF	TGCAGCGAGCAGGAACAAGAGACCCAGTACTTC
TRBV19	.	TRBJ2-7	.	CASSNPGQRLEQYF	TGTGCCAGTAGTAACCCGGGACAACGGCTGGAGCAGTACTTC